This paragraph covers one TCR beta chain sequence. Its antigen remains unknown. The data originate from a study of persistence of HIV-infected CD4 T cells. Broader study findings: Within sorted populations, more oligoclonal TCRs accompanied more oligoclonal proviruses. CMV- and Gag-responding cells had lower TCRbeta richness than CD3/CD28-responding cells.

Sequencing used immunoSEQ version 4 in survey mode. Genomic DNA was diluted to around 10 ng/uL, up to 1 ug per sample. TCRdb's table, derived via immunoSEQ multiplex PCR, lists solely in-frame clones and lacks some. The sample yields 45,000 to 55,000 clones, over 70% seen once. CDR1 and CDR2 (germline): SGHVS, FQNEAQ. The CDR3 loop spans 13 amino acids. Trimming took off 5 bases at V and 8 bases at J, with 12 bases between the two ends. The stimulus was lysate of CMV-infected fibroblasts, around 10 ug/mL. Memory cells lacking CD40L and CD69 with high CD45RO were sorted. The sequence derives from an adult man with HIV who was CMV-seropositive. Here the sequenced sample was CD4+ T cells sorted from PBMCs after approximately 18-hour stimulation, taken from a patient who received antiretroviral therapy. The chain has TRBV7-8 and TRBJ2-2; D is possibly TRBD1 (6 bases). This chain's CDR3 is CASSRHREGELFF. CDR3 in DNA: TGTGCCAGCAGCCGTCACAGGGAAGGGGAGCTGTTTTTT.